Listed below are T cell receptor beta chains from one sample, sequenced in a study of cytomegalovirus exposure and HLA in healthy donors. Profiled with immunoSEQ multiplex PCR; TCRdb holds only in-frame clones, not every one. In total, the table holds approximately 77,000 clones. Input material: PBMCs. The receptors were gathered from a young man in good health and CMV-seronegative. CDR3s include the opening cysteine and the closing phenylalanine or tryptophan. A D gene is named only where the DNA matches it firmly.

d_call: TRBD1
cdr3_length: 13
j_call: TRBJ1-2
v_call: TRBV5-1
cdr3_aa: CASSFWTGDGYTF
cdr3_nt: TGCGCCAGCAGCTTCTGGACAGGGGATGGCTACACCTTC

d_call: -
cdr3_length: 13
j_call: TRBJ2-2
v_call: TRBV10-3
cdr3_aa: CAIKSSRTGELFF
cdr3_nt: TGTGCCATCAAGTCATCGAGAACCGGGGAGCTGTTTTTT

d_call: TRBD2
cdr3_length: 14
j_call: TRBJ2-7
v_call: TRBV19
cdr3_aa: CASSISGSLYEQYF
cdr3_nt: TGTGCCAGTAGTATAAGCGGGAGCCTCTACGAGCAGTACTTC

d_call: -
cdr3_length: 15
j_call: TRBJ1-2
v_call: TRBV5-1
cdr3_aa: CASSSGTHPGSGYTF
cdr3_nt: TGCGCCAGCAGCTCGGGGACACACCCAGGATCGGGCTACACCTTC

d_call: TRBD2
cdr3_length: 16
j_call: TRBJ2-7
v_call: TRBV15
cdr3_aa: CATSRGEREGAYEQYF
cdr3_nt: TGTGCCACCAGCAGAGGAGAGCGGGAGGGGGCCTACGAGCAGTACTTC

d_call: TRBD1
cdr3_length: 15
j_call: TRBJ1-4
v_call: TRBV5-1
cdr3_aa: CASSAGQATNEKLFF
cdr3_nt: TGCGCCAGCAGCGCGGGACAGGCAACTAATGAAAAACTGTTTTTT

d_call: -
cdr3_length: 12
j_call: TRBJ2-1
v_call: TRBV2
cdr3_aa: CASGNYNNEQFF
cdr3_nt: TGTGCCAGCGGTAACTATAACAATGAGCAGTTCTTC

d_call: -
cdr3_length: 15
j_call: TRBJ1-1
v_call: TRBV5-1
cdr3_aa: CASSPGYGMNTEAFF
cdr3_nt: TGCGCCAGCAGCCCGGGATATGGAATGAACACTGAAGCTTTCTTT

d_call: -
cdr3_length: 14
j_call: TRBJ1-1
v_call: TRBV6-5
cdr3_aa: CASSYEGRLNEAFF
cdr3_nt: TGTGCCAGCAGTTACGAGGGCAGGCTGAATGAAGCTTTCTTT

d_call: -
cdr3_length: 12
j_call: TRBJ1-2
v_call: TRBV11-2
cdr3_aa: CASSSGQYGYTF
cdr3_nt: TGTGCCAGCAGCTCTGGACAGTATGGCTACACCTTC

d_call: -
cdr3_length: 14
j_call: TRBJ2-7
v_call: TRBV28
cdr3_aa: CASSFWSKTYEQYF
cdr3_nt: TGTGCCAGCAGTTTCTGGAGCAAAACCTACGAGCAGTACTTC

d_call: TRBD1
cdr3_length: 15
j_call: TRBJ1-1
v_call: TRBV5-1
cdr3_aa: CASSLVSGGNTEAFF
cdr3_nt: TGCGCCAGCAGCTTGGTCTCAGGGGGGAACACTGAAGCTTTCTTT

d_call: TRBD2
cdr3_length: 16
j_call: TRBJ2-1
v_call: TRBV2
cdr3_aa: CAIWRASGGDYNEQFF
cdr3_nt: TGTGCCATTTGGAGGGCTAGCGGGGGAGACTACAATGAGCAGTTCTTC